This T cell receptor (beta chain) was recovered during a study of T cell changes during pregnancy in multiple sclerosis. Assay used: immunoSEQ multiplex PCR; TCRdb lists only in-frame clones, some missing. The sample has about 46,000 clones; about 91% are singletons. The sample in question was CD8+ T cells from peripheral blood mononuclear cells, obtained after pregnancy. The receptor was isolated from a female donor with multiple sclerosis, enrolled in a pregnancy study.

Written as DNA, the CDR3 is TGTGCCAGCAGCTGGGGGCCCGGGGTGAACACTGAAGCTTTCTTT. Protein: CASSWGPGVNTEAFF. This rearrangement joins TRBV7-6 to TRBJ1-1, with a possible D match to TRBD1 (6 bases). Germline V lookup: CDR1 SGHVS, CDR2 FNYEAQ. The CDR3 has 15 amino acids. Trimming cost V 4 bases and J 0 bases, with 12 bases left between them.